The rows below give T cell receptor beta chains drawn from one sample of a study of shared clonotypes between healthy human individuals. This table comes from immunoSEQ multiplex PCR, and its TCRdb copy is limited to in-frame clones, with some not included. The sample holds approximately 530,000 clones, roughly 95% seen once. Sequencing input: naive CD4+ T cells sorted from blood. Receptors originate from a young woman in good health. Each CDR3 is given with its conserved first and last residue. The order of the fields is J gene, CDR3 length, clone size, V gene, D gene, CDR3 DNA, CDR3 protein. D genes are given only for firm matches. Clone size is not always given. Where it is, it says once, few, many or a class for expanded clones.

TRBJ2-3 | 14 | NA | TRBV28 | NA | TGTGCCAGTGACCCGGCGGGGGCGCTTGATACGCAGTATTTT | CASDPAGALDTQYF
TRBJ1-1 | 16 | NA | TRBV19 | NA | TGTGCCAGTAGTATAGAGCCACCACCCATGAACACTGAAGCTTTCTTT | CASSIEPPPMNTEAFF
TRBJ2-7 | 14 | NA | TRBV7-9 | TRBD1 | TGTGCCAGCAGCACATCGGGACAGGGCTACGAGCAGTACTTC | CASSTSGQGYEQYF
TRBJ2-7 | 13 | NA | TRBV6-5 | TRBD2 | TGTGCCAGCAGTTACTCGTTTAGCGGGAGGGTGAACTTC | CASSYSFSGRVNF
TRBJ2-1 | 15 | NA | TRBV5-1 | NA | TGCGCCAGCAGCTTAGCGGGACCACAGGGGGTGGGGCAGTTCTTC | CASSLAGPQGVGQFF
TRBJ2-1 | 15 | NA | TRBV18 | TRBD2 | TGTGCCAGCTCACCCCAGCGGGACTCCTACAATGAGCAGTTCTTC | CASSPQRDSYNEQFF
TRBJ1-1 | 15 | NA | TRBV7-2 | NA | TGTGCCAGCAGCTTTTTTCCCGGGGGGAACACTGAAGCTTTCTTT | CASSFFPGGNTEAFF
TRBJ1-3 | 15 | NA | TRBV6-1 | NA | TGTGCCAGCAGTGATCCGGCAACCTCTGGAAACACCATATATTTT | CASSDPATSGNTIYF
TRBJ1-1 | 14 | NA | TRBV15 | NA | TGTGCCACCAGCAGAGGGGGAAAGGGGACTGAAGCTTTCTTT | CATSRGGKGTEAFF
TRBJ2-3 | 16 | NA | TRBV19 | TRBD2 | TGTGCCAGTAGTGCGACTAGCGGGCGGCCCACAGATACGCAGTATTTT | CASSATSGRPTDTQYF
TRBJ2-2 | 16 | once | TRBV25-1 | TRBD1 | TGTGCCAGCAGTGACCCCGGACAGGGAGGCACCGGGGAGCTGTTTTTT | CASSDPGQGGTGELFF
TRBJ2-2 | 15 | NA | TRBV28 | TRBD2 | TGTGCCAGCAGTTCTAGCGGCATTAACACCGGGGAGCTGTTTTTT | CASSSSGINTGELFF
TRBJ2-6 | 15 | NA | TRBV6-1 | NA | TGTGCCAGCAGTGAAAGCGGGTCTGGGGCCAACGTCCTGACTTTC | CASSESGSGANVLTF
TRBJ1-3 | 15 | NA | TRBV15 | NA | TGTGCCACCAGCAGAGGGGGGAGCTCTGGAAACACCATATATTTT | CATSRGGSSGNTIYF
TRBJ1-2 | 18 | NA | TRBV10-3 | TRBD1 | TGTGCCATCAGTGACGAGGGACAGACTACAGGCACTAACTATGGCTACACCTTC | CAISDEGQTTGTNYGYTF
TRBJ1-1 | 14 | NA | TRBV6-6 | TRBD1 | TGTGCCAGCAGTAGGGACAGAGAGAACACTGAAGCTTTCTTT | CASSRDRENTEAFF
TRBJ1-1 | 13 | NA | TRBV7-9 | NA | TGTGCCAGCAGCCCCTTATCCAACACTGAAGCTTTCTTT | CASSPLSNTEAFF
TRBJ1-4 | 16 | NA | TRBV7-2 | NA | TGTGCCAGCAGCTTAGGGGGCACTTTCAGTAATGAAAAACTGTTTTTT | CASSLGGTFSNEKLFF
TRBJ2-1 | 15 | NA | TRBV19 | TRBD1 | TGTGCCAGTAGAACCGGGACAGGGTCCTACAATGAGCAGTTCTTC | CASRTGTGSYNEQFF
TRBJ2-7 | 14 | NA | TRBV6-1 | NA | TGTGCCAGCACCGCCGGCGGGGTCTCCTACGAGCAGTACTTC | CASTAGGVSYEQYF
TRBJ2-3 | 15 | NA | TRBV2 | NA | TGTGCCAGCAGTGAACAGGGGTTGATCACAGATACGCAGTATTTT | CASSEQGLITDTQYF
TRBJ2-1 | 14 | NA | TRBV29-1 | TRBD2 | TGCAGCGTTGCCTCGGGAGGCAAATACAATGAGCAGTTCTTC | CSVASGGKYNEQFF
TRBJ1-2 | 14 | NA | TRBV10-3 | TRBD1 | TGTGCCATCAGGGGGACAGGCGATAACTATGGCTACACCTTC | CAIRGTGDNYGYTF
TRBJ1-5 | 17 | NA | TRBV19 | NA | TGTGCCAGTAGTAAAGGACGTCGCCGGGGCGCGGTTCAGCCCCAGCATTTT | CASSKGRRRGAVQPQHF
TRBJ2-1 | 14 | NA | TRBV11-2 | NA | TGTGCCAGCAGCTTAGCCGGGAGTTGGAATGAGCAGTTCTTC | CASSLAGSWNEQFF
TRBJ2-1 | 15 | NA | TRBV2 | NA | TGTGCCAGCAGTGGAGACAGAACCGCCTACAATGAGCAGTTCTTC | CASSGDRTAYNEQFF
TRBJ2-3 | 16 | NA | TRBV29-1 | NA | TGCAGCGTTGAAAACCTGGAAGGGGGTAGCACAGATACGCAGTATTTT | CSVENLEGGSTDTQYF
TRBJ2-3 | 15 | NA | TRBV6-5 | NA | TGTGCCAGCAGTTACAACTCCGGGAGCACAGATACGCAGTATTTT | CASSYNSGSTDTQYF
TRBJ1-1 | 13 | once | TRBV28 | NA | TGTGCCACTGTACGACAGACGGTTGCTGAAGCTTTCTTT | CATVRQTVAEAFF
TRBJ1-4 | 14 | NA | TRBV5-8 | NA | TGTGCCAGCAGCCCAGAAGCAACTAATGAAAAACTGTTTTTT | CASSPEATNEKLFF
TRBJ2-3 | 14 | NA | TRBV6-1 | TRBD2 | TGTGCCAGCAGGGAGCGGGAGGGCCGAAATACGCAGTATTTT | CASREREGRNTQYF
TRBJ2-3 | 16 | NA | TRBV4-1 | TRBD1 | TGCGCCAGCAGCCAAGTCGGGACAGGGGCAGCAGATACGCAGTATTTT | CASSQVGTGAADTQYF
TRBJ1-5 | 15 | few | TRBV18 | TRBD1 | TGTGCCAGCTCACCGGGGACAGGGCCTCGAGAGCCCCAGCATTTT | CASSPGTGPREPQHF
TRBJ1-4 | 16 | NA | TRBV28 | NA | TGTGCCAGCAGTTTTAGCGGGGGAACTCCTAATGAAAAACTGTTTTTT | CASSFSGGTPNEKLFF
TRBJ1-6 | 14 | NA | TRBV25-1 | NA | TGTGCCAGCACCGGTTCGGGGTATAATTCACCCCTCCACTTT | CASTGSGYNSPLHF
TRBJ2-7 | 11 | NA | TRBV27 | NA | TGTGCCAGCAGTTACCCATGCGAGCAGTACTTC | CASSYPCEQYF
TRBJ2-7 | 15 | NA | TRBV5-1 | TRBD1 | TGCGCCAGCAGCTTGGTCCGGACAGGCTACCACGAGCAGTACTTC | CASSLVRTGYHEQYF
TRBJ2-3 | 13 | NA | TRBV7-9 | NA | TGTGCCAGCAGCCCCCTCTTAGGGGGTACGCAGTATTTT | CASSPLLGGTQYF
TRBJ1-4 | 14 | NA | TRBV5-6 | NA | TGTGCCAGCAGCTTCAGGGGCCCCAGGGAAAAACTGTTTTTT | CASSFRGPREKLFF
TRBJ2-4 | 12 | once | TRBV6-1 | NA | TGTGCCAGCAGCGACAGGCGAATGATACAGTACTTC | CASSDRRMIQYF
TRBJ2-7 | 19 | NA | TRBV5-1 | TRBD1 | TGCGCCAGCAGCTTGAGATCGGGATCGGACAGGAGCTTCTCCTACGAGCAGTACTTC | CASSLRSGSDRSFSYEQYF
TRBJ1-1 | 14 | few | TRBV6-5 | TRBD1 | TGTGCCAGCAGTCAGGGACAGGCGAACACTGAAGCTTTCTTT | CASSQGQANTEAFF
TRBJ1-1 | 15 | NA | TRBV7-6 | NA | TGTGCCAGCAGCTTGTGGGACAACTTGAACACTGAAGCTTTCTTT | CASSLWDNLNTEAFF
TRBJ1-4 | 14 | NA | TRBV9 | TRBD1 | TGTGCCAGCAGCGTAGGGGACAGTGATGAAAAACTGTTTTTT | CASSVGDSDEKLFF
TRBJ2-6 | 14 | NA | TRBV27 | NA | TGTGCCAGCAGTGGAATCTCTGGGGCCAACGTCCTGACTTTC | CASSGISGANVLTF
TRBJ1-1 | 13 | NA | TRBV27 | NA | TGTGCCAGCAGCCCCCAGGGTGGCACTGAAGCTTTCTTT | CASSPQGGTEAFF
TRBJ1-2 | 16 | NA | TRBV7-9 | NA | TGTGCCAGCAGCGTGCAGACAGGCCTCTCTTACTATGGCTACACCTTC | CASSVQTGLSYYGYTF
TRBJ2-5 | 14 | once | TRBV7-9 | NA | TGTGCCAGCAGTGGAGCCCCATTAGGAGAGACCCAGTACTTC | CASSGAPLGETQYF
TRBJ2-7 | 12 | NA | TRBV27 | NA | TGTGCCCCCGGGGCCCCTTCGTACGAGCAGTACTTC | CAPGAPSYEQYF
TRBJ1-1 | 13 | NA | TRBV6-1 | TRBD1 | TGTGCCAGCAGGAGACAGGGTGGCGCTGAAGCTTTCTTT | CASRRQGGAEAFF
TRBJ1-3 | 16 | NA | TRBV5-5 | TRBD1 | TGTGCCAGCAGCTCGACAGGGGGCGCGGGTGGAAACACCATATATTTT | CASSSTGGAGGNTIYF
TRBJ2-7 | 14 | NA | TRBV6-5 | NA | TGTGCCAGCAGACGTAAAACCCATCTGGTCGAGCAGTACTTC | CASRRKTHLVEQYF
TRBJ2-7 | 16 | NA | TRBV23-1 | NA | TGCGCCAGCAGTCAATGGGGCGGGCCTTTGAACTACGAGCAGTACTTC | CASSQWGGPLNYEQYF